One sample yielded the 5 T cell receptor beta chains listed below, sequenced in a study of control samples from healthy donors and cancer patients. This table comes from immunoSEQ multiplex PCR, and its TCRdb copy is limited to in-frame clones, with some not included. Across about 190,000 clones, the top ten clones capture around 2% of the sample. The specimen was blood. Receptors were obtained from a woman aged 30 to 39 in good health.

The rearrangement uses TRBV12-5 and TRBJ1-1, with 9 bases identical to TRBD1. Germline values: CDR1 LGHNT, CDR2 FRNRAP. The CDR3 spans 20 residues. V shed 4 bases, J shed 5 bases, and the junction held 23 bases outside the gene matches. CDR3 loop: CASGSAPWTGAGIGWTEAFF. The CDR3 DNA is TGTGCTAGTGGTTCCGCCCCATGGACAGGGGCTGGAATCGGTTGGACTGAAGCTTTCTTT.

The chain is built from TRBV7-2 and TRBJ1-5; D not certain. V lost 0 bases to trimming and J lost 0 bases, with 9 bases between them. This CDR3 is built from 16 residues. Per the germline V gene, CDR1 is SGHTA and CDR2 is FQGNSA. The CDR3 reads CASSLAETYSNQPQHF. CDR3 bases: TGTGCCAGCAGCTTAGCAGAAACGTATAGCAATCAGCCCCAGCATTTT.

This rearrangement joins TRBV6-6 to TRBJ2-2, with 7 bases lining up with TRBD1. Germline-derived CDR1 and CDR2 are MNHNY and SVGAGI (reference sequence). The trim removed 8 bases at V and 6 bases at J, leaving 9 bases unmatched. CDR3 length equals 14 residues. CDR3 in DNA: TGTGCCAGCCCCCCCGACAGGGAGTCCGGGGAGCTGTTTTTT. This encodes CASPPDRESGELFF.

This chain links TRBV7-9 with TRBJ1-3; D is undetermined. Germline V lookup: CDR1 SEHNR, CDR2 FQNEAQ (reference sequence). This CDR3 region has 15 residues. Trimming cost V 1 base and J 1 base, with 8 bases left between them. The CDR3 sequence: CASSLVGSSGNTIYF. DNA for the CDR3: TGTGCCAGCAGCTTAGTCGGCAGTTCTGGAAACACCATATATTTT.

The chain has TRBV29-1 and TRBJ1-2; unclear D gene. The V and J ends lost 7 bases and 5 bases respectively, with 11 bases between them. Germline lookup yields CDR1 SQVTM and CDR2 ANQGSEA. The CDR3 covers 11 residues. The CDR3 bases are TGCAGCGGTGACCCATTGTATGGCTACACCTTC. This codes for CSGDPLYGYTF.